This TCR beta chain came from a study of cytomegalovirus exposure and HLA in healthy donors. Broader study findings: Later analysis reportedly placed an Asian-associated ancestry cluster below the roughly 630-donor mean in N-insertions. It was approximately 160 TCR beta chains that were listed as cytomegalovirus-associated. When a later analysis compared HLA-associated TCR beta chains with equally common others, the HLA-associated chains turned out to be more clonally expanded and to have lower generation probabilities.

A multiplex PCR was run with 60 Vbeta primers and 13 Jbeta primers. Sequencing was performed with immunoSEQ multiplex PCR; in TCRdb, only in-frame clones are kept and a portion is missing. The sample lists 75,000 to 95,000 clones, approximately 85% occurring once. The CDR3 length is 13 residues. V lost 4 bases to trimming and J lost 8 bases, with 12 bases between them. CDR1 is MGHRA and CDR2 is YSYEKL in the germline V gene. This clone was seen just once. Its matching antigen is unknown. The chain recombines TRBV4-1 with TRBJ2-1; D is perhaps TRBD2 (5 bases). The receptor was isolated from a woman under 30 in good health and CMV-seropositive. Sequences were obtained from PBMCs. The CDR3 is CASSPPTGDEQFF. As DNA, the CDR3 is TGCGCCAGCAGCCCCCCGACCGGGGATGAGCAGTTCTTC.